The sequence of this TCR beta chain was determined in a study of blood T cell repertoires in COVID-19. Study-level information: From T cells, B-cell-depleted T cells, or PBMCs came the material, which was cDNA or gDNA.

The method was immunoSEQ multiplex PCR; TCRdb's version includes in-frame clones alone and lacks a portion of them. The sample yields about 200,000 clones, 80% to 95% seen once. The CDR3 spans 16 residues. The V end was cut by 3 bases, the J end by 0 bases, with 14 bases between. Germline lookup yields CDR1 MNHEY and CDR2 SMNVEV (reference sequence). The clonotype was recovered from a man in his fifties or sixties with acute or convalescent COVID-19. The genes are TRBV27 and TRBJ1-2; D is possibly TRBD1 (6 bases). The sequencing sample was made of peripheral blood. The DNA of the CDR3 is TGTGCCAGCAGTTTTTGGGAGGGGGGATCTAACTATGGCTACACCTTC. It translates to CASSFWEGGSNYGYTF.